This entry lists 5 T cell receptor beta chains sequenced from one sample in a study of blood T cell repertoires in COVID-19. The data were produced by immunoSEQ multiplex PCR, yet TCRdb's version contains in-frame clones alone and is incomplete. The sample holds 210,000 or so clones, about four fifths seen once. The sequencing sample was made of PBMCs or T cells enriched from blood (not recorded which). Receptors were obtained from a woman between 50 and 59 years old who had been exposed to COVID-19.

The chain joins TRBV7-3 to TRBJ2-7; 11 nucleotides line up with TRBD2. J lost 4 bases, V lost 5 bases, and 4 bases had no gene match. Germline V CDR1 and CDR2: SGHTA, FQGTGA. The CDR3 spans 14 residues. Here the CDR3 reads CASSVSGGAYEQYF. The DNA of the CDR3 is TGTGCCAGCAGCGTTAGCGGGGGGGCTTACGAGCAGTACTTC. Complete variable domain (other parts from reference TRBV7-3 and TRBJ2-7): GAGVSQTPSNKVTEKGKYVELRCDPISGHTALYWYRQSLGQGPEFLIYFQGTGAADDSGLPNDRFFAVRPEGSVSTLKIQRTERGDSAVYLCASSVSGGAYEQYFGPGTRLTVT.

The rearrangement uses TRBV2 and TRBJ2-2, with D maybe TRBD1 (5 bases). In germline, CDR1 is SNHLY, CDR2 FYNNEI. Trimming shortened V by 4 bases and J by 4 bases, and 7 bases separated the two germline ends. The CDR3 runs 13 residues. CDR3 in DNA: TGTGCCAGCAGTGCAGGGCGCACCGGGGAGCTGTTTTTT. It encodes CASSAGRTGELFF.

The V gene is TRBV4-3, the J gene TRBJ1-1; D unresolved. The CDR3 is 15 residues long. The germline CDR1 and CDR2 sequences are LGHNA and YSLEER. The V gene lost 0 bases and the J gene lost 5 bases, with 13 bases spanning the gap. The CDR3 spells CASSQDVSGWTEAFF. The CDR3 nucleotides read TGCGCCAGCAGCCAAGACGTCAGCGGGTGGACTGAAGCTTTCTTT.

The V gene is TRBV5-1, the J gene TRBJ1-3; a possible D gene is TRBD1 (5 bases). CDR1 SGHRS and CDR2 YFSETQ come from the germline V gene. CDR3 length: 15 amino acids. Trimming removed 0 bases at V and 0 bases at J, with 7 bases between. CDR3 in amino acids: CASSLEGNSGNTIYF. The CDR3, as DNA: TGCGCCAGCAGCTTGGAGGGGAACTCTGGAAACACCATATATTTT.

The J gene is TRBJ2-3, the V gene TRBV13, with 7 bases that match TRBD1. The CDR3 consists of 14 residues. Trimming took 5 bases from V and 3 from J; bases not matched to a gene: 5. Germline V gene lookup returns CDR1 PRHDT and CDR2 FYEKMQ (reference sequence). CDR3 bases: TGTGCCAGCAGCCTCCACAGGGGTACAGATACGCAGTATTTT. Translating it yields CASSLHRGTDTQYF.